A single TCR beta chain is shown here with its context. Its antigen remains unknown. There are 12 residues in the CDR3. Trimming took off 3 bases at V and 7 bases at J, with 12 bases between the two ends. Germline CDR1 reads GTSNPN; CDR2 reads SVGIG (reference sequence). This entry belongs to a study of T cell responses to AZD1222 COVID-19 vaccine. Points from the study as a whole: Nearly half of spike-specific TCRs reportedly target variant regions that are unmutated in the B.1.351 and B.1.1.7 variants. Mostly white British, mostly female donors; authors suggested clonal diversity may be underestimated. Baseline seropositives among AZD1222 recipients totaled only five or six.

Using immunoSEQ multiplex PCR, the repertoire was profiled, and TCRdb retains in-frame clones only, with some absent. The data hold about 180,000 clones, with just over 85% observed a single time. Second-dose timings of about 4 or about 12 weeks were pooled. Sequenced here: peripheral blood, sampled 28 days after the second AZD1222 dose. The receptor comes from an adult who received the AZD1222 COVID-19 vaccine. The chain combines TRBV30 with TRBJ1-1, with D possibly matching TRBD1 (6 bases). This chain's CDR3 is CAWRWGLDEAFF. CDR3 nucleotide sequence: TGTGCCTGGAGGTGGGGGCTAGATGAAGCTTTCTTT. Together with reference TRBV30 and TRBJ1-1, the CDR3 gives the full variable domain: SQTIHQWPATLVQPVGSPLSLECTVEGTSNPNLYWYRQAAGRGLQLLFYSVGIGQISSEVPQNLSASRPQDRQFILSSKKLLLSDSGFYLCAWRWGLDEAFFGQGTRLTVV.